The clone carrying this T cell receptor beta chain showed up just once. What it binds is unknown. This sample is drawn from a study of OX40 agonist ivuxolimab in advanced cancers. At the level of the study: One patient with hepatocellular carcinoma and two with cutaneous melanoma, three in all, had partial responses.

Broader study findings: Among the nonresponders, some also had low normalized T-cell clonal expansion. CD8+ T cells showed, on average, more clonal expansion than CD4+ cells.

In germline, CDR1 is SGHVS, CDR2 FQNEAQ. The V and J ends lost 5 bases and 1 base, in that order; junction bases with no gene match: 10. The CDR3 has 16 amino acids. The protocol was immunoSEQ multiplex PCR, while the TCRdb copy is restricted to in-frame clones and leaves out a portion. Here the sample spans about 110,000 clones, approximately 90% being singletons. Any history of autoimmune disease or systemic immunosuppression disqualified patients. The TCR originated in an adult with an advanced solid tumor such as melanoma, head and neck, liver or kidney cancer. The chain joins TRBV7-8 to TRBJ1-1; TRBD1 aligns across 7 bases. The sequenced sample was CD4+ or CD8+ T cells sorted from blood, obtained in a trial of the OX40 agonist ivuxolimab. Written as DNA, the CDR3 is TGTGCCAGCAGCCCACGACAGGGTGTGGGGAACACTGAAGCTTTCTTT. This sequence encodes CASSPRQGVGNTEAFF.